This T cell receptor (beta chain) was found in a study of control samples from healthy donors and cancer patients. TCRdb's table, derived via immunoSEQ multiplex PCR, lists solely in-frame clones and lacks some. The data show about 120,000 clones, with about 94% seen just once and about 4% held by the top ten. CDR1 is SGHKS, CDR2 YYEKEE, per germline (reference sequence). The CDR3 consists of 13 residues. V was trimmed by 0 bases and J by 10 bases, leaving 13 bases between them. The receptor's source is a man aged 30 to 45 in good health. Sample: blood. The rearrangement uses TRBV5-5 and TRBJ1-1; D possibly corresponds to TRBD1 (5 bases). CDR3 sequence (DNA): TGTGCCAGCAGCTTGGGAGGGGCGCCGGGAGCTTTCTTT. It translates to CASSLGGAPGAFF. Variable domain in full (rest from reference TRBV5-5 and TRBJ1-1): DAGVTQSPTHLIKTRGQQVTLRCSPISGHKSVSWYQQVLGQGPQFIFQYYEKEERGRGNFPDRFSARQFPNYSSELNVNALLLGDSALYLCASSLGGAPGAFFGQGTRLTVV.